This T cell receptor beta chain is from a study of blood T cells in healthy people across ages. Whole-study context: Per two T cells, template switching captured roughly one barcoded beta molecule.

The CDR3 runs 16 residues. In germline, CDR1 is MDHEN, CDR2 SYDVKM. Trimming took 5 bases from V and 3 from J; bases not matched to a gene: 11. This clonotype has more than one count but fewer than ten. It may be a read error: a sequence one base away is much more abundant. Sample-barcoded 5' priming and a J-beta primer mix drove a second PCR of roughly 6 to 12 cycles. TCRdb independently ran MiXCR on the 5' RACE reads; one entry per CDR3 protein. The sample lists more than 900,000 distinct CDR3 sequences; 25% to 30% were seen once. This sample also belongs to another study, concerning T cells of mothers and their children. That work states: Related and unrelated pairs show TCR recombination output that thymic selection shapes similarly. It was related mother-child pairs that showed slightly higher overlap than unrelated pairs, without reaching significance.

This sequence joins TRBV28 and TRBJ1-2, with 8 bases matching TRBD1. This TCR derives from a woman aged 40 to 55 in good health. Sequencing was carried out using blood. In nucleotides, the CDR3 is TGTGCCAGCAGTCCGCCCCGCAGGGGGCGTCACTATGGCTACACCTTC. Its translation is CASSPPRRGRHYGYTF.